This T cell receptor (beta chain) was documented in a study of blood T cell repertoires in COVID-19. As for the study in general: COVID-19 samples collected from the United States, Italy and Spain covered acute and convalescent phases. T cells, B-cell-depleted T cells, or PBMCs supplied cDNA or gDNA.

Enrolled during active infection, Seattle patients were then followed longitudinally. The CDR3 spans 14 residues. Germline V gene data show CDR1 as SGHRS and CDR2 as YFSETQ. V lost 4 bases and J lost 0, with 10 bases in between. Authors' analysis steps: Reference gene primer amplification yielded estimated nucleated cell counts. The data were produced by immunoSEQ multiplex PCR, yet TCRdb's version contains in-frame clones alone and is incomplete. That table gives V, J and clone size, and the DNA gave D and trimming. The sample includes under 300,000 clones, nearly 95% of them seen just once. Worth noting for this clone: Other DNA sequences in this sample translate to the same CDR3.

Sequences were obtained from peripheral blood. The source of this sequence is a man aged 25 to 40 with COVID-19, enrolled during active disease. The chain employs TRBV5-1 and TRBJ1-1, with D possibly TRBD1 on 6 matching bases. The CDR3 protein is CASSTGQMNTEAFF. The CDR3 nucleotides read TGCGCCAGCAGCACTGGACAGATGAACACTGAAGCTTTCTTT.